Following are 26 T cell receptor beta chains from one sample sequenced in a study of shared clonotypes between healthy human individuals. Profiled with immunoSEQ multiplex PCR; TCRdb holds only in-frame clones, not every one. There are 700,000 or so clones in the sample; about two thirds occur only once, and around 1.8% lies in the top ten. Specimen: memory CD4+ T cells sorted from blood. Subset here: CD45RA-negative fraction. These receptors were collected from a woman aged 25 to 39 in good health.

The V call is TRBV5-1, the J call TRBJ1-4; maybe TRBD1 (5 bases). V shed 2 bases and J shed 7 bases, with 12 bases lying between them. Germline V gene data show CDR1 as SGHRS and CDR2 as YFSETQ. The CDR3 extends over 14 amino acids. For the CDR3, the DNA is TGCGCCAGCAGCTTAGAGAGGGGAAGTGAAAAACTGTTTTTT. Translation: CASSLERGSEKLFF. Based on the CDR3 plus reference TRBV5-1 and TRBJ1-4, the full variable domain is KAGVTQTPRYLIKTRGQQVTLSCSPISGHRSVSWYQQTPGQGLQFLFEYFSETQRNKGNFPGRFSGRQFSNSRSEMNVSTLELGDSALYLCASSLERGSEKLFFGSGTQLSVL.

Of note for this clone: The germline gene is not matched at one end of the junction; a read error may be the cause. The chain combines TRBV7-2 with TRBJ2-7, with TRBD2 matching 10 bases. This CDR3 contains 15 residues. Germline V gene lookup returns CDR1 SGHTA and CDR2 FQGNSA. The CDR3 DNA sequence: TGTACCAGCAGCGTAGCGGGAGGCTCCCCCTACGAGCAGTACTTC. It encodes CTSSVAGGSPYEQYF.

V is TRBV4-1 and J is TRBJ2-1; D possibly corresponds to TRBD2 (6 bases). V lost 1 base and J lost 8, with 21 bases in between. This CDR3 contains 17 residues. Germline V gene lookup returns CDR1 MGHRA and CDR2 YSYEKL. In DNA, the CDR3 is TGCGCCAGCAGCCAAGCCGCTAGCGTAATCCGGAGGGATGAGCAGTTCTTC. Its protein product is CASSQAASVIRRDEQFF.

The chain couples TRBV6-6 to TRBJ1-2; 7 bases are a match to TRBD1. Germline V CDR1 and CDR2: MNHNY, SVGAGI (reference sequence). Losses at the gene ends were 6 bases for V and 5 bases for J; bases not matched to a gene: 3. The CDR3 loop spans 12 amino acids. The CDR3 coding sequence is TGTGCCAGCAGGCAACAGGGGTATGGCTACACCTTC. Translating it yields CASRQQGYGYTF.

This clone has only a few counts. This chain joins TRBV5-6 and TRBJ1-1; D gene unclear. The CDR3 has 14 residues. V lost 4 bases and J 0 bases, leaving 10 bases between the germline ends. Germline loops: CDR1 SGHDT, CDR2 YYEEEE. CDR3 DNA sequence: TGTGCCAGCAGCACCCTGGGAGTGAACACTGAAGCTTTCTTT. Its translation is CASSTLGVNTEAFF.

V gene TRBV18 combines with J gene TRBJ2-2; TRBD2 matches 11 bases. The CDR3 spans 18 residues. Per germline, CDR1 KGHSH and CDR2 LQKENI. The trim removed 4 bases at V and 1 base at J, leaving 8 bases unmatched. CDR3 in amino acids: CASSHLTGLAENTGELFF. For the CDR3, the DNA is TGTGCCAGCTCACACCTAACGGGACTAGCGGAGAACACCGGGGAGCTGTTTTTT.

Points on this clone: This same CDR3 is encoded by further DNA sequences in the sample. The chain couples TRBV19 to TRBJ2-1, with D perhaps matching TRBD2 (6 bases). This CDR3 spans 16 amino acids. With 5 bases removed from V and 0 bases from J, the gap between germline ends came to 14 bases. CDR1 is LNHDA and CDR2 is SQIVND in the germline V gene (reference sequence). DNA for the CDR3: TGTGCCAGTAGTTCCCCTAGCGCAAGCTCCTACAATGAGCAGTTCTTC. It specifies CASSSPSASSYNEQFF.

The genes are TRBV7-9 and TRBJ2-1; 7 nucleotides agree with TRBD1. CDR1 is SEHNR and CDR2 is FQNEAQ in the germline V gene (reference sequence). This CDR3 region has 13 residues. The V segment lost 1 base and the J segment 8 bases; nucleotides outside the gene matches: 2. The CDR3 here is CASSLEGQHEQFF. CDR3 bases: TGTGCCAGCAGCTTAGAGGGACAGCATGAGCAGTTCTTC.

The rearrangement joins TRBV15 to TRBJ1-2; no clear D gene. Germline V lookup: CDR1 LNHNV, CDR2 YYDKDF (reference sequence). This CDR3 has 12 residues. Trimming pared 3 bases from V and 1 base from J, leaving 3 bases between. CDR3 protein: CATSSNNYGYTF. CDR3 bases: TGTGCCACCAGCAGCAATAACTATGGCTACACCTTC.

The chain is built from TRBV9 and TRBJ2-1; 8 bases fit TRBD2. The CDR3 sequence is 17 residues long. With V trimmed by 4 bases and J by 7 bases, 16 bases remained unmatched. The germline V gene encodes CDR1 SGDLS and CDR2 YYNGEE. CDR3 sequence reads: CASSPGLLAGGGNEQFF. CDR3 nucleotide sequence: TGTGCCAGCAGCCCGGGCCTCTTGGCGGGAGGTGGGAATGAGCAGTTCTTC.

This clone has ten or more counts. This chain joins TRBV2 and TRBJ2-5; 9 bases fit TRBD1. V was clipped by 7 bases and J by 5 bases; unmatched bases: 8. The CDR3 consists of 14 residues. Germline V lookup: CDR1 SNHLY, CDR2 FYNNEI. The CDR3 here is CASMKQGALETQYF. DNA of the CDR3: TGTGCCAGCATGAAACAGGGGGCGCTTGAGACCCAGTACTTC.

In its sample, this clone was seen a few times. The chain is built from TRBV28 and TRBJ2-7, with 14 bases that match TRBD2. This CDR3 has 19 amino acids. From germline, CDR1 is MDHEN and CDR2 SYDVKM. With V trimmed by 1 base and J by 5 bases, 13 bases remained unmatched. The CDR3 loop is CASSLFGTGTSGRSHEQYF. The CDR3 DNA sequence: TGTGCCAGCAGTTTATTTGGGACAGGGACTAGCGGGAGATCCCACGAGCAGTACTTC.

The chain carries TRBV7-9 and TRBJ2-7; 7 positions agree with TRBD1. The V gene end was trimmed by 5 bases and the J gene end by 8 bases; junction bases not matched to a gene: 9. Germline V gene data show CDR1 as SEHNR and CDR2 as FQNEAQ (reference sequence). CDR3 length: 13 amino acids. The chain's CDR3 is CASSPADRVQQYF. As DNA, the CDR3 is TGTGCCAGCAGCCCAGCCGACAGGGTGCAGCAGTACTTC.

The J gene is TRBJ1-5, the V gene TRBV7-9; D gene unclear. Germline lookup yields CDR1 SEHNR and CDR2 FQNEAQ (reference sequence). V was shortened by 5 bases and J by 4 bases, with 6 bases between the two germline ends. The CDR3 is 12 residues long. The CDR3 DNA follows: TGTGCCAGCAGCGACCCTAATCAGCCCCAGCATTTT. This codes for CASSDPNQPQHF. Full variable domain (rest looked up from reference TRBV7-9 and TRBJ1-5): DTGVSQNPRHKITKRGQNVTFRCDPISEHNRLYWYRQTLGQGPEFLTYFQNEAQLEKSRLLSDRFSAERPKGSFSTLEIQRTEQGDSAMYLCASSDPNQPQHFGDGTRLSIL.

The V and J genes are TRBV7-4 and TRBJ2-5; 9 bases are shared with TRBD2. CDR1 is SGHVT, CDR2 SQSDAQ, per germline. Losses at the gene ends were 2 bases for V and 6 bases for J; bases not matched to a gene: 7. This CDR3 is built from 15 residues. The CDR3 here is CASSLWLAGHQTQYF. Written as DNA, the CDR3 is TGTGCCAGCAGCTTATGGCTAGCGGGGCATCAGACCCAGTACTTC.

V and J are TRBV27 and TRBJ2-5; D is ambiguous. CDR1 and CDR2 from the germline V gene are MNHEY and SMNVEV (reference sequence). The CDR3 consists of 13 residues. The V end was cut by 9 bases, the J end by 3 bases, with 14 bases between. DNA for the CDR3: TGTGCCAGTTCGAGGTCGCTAAAAGAGACCCAGTACTTC. Protein sequence: CASSRSLKETQYF.

The chain combines TRBV7-2 with TRBJ1-5; possible D gene TRBD1, 5 bases. This CDR3 spans 17 amino acids. V shed 1 base and J shed 0 bases, with 13 bases lying between them. Looked up from germline, CDR1 is SGHTA and CDR2 is FQGNSA. The CDR3 protein is CASSLERGANSNQPQHF. CDR3 DNA sequence: TGTGCCAGCAGCTTAGAACGAGGGGCGAATAGCAATCAGCCCCAGCATTTT.

The genes are TRBV11-3 and TRBJ1-2; TRBD1 aligns across 8 bases. From germline, CDR1 is SGHNT and CDR2 YENEEA. Germline trimming cut 5 bases from V and 8 bases from J; bases unmatched to any gene: 7. The CDR3 consists of 13 residues. CDR3 amino acids: CASSQQTGDGYTF. The CDR3 nucleotides are TGTGCCAGCAGCCAACAGACAGGGGACGGCTACACCTTC.

The rearrangement joins TRBV4-1 to TRBJ2-7; a possible D gene is TRBD1 (6 bases). V was pared by 0 bases and J by 12 bases, with 15 bases between. The CDR3 consists of 13 residues. CDR1 MGHRA and CDR2 YSYEKL come from the germline V gene. The CDR3: CASSQDTQGTSYF. For the CDR3, the DNA is TGCGCCAGCAGCCAAGATACGCAGGGGACATCGTACTTC.

This chain uses TRBV27 with TRBJ1-2; 8 positions match TRBD1. After removal of 0 bases from V and 7 bases from J, the junction contained 4 bases not matched to a gene. The length of the CDR3 is 14 residues. From germline, CDR1 is MNHEY and CDR2 SMNVEV (reference sequence). The CDR3 bases are TGTGCCAGCAGTTTATCACCAGGGGGCTCTGGCTACACCTTC. It codes for CASSLSPGGSGYTF.

Here the CDR3 reads CSVEERDTEAFF. In nucleotides, the CDR3 is TGCAGCGTTGAAGAGCGGGACACTGAAGCTTTCTTT. The rearrangement links TRBV29-1 to TRBJ1-1, with D unresolved. Germline loops: CDR1 SQVTM, CDR2 ANQGSEA. The CDR3 runs to 12 residues. The V end lost 0 bases, the J end lost 3 bases, and 5 bases lay between the germline ends.

V gene TRBV19 combines with J gene TRBJ1-3; 7 bases agree with TRBD1. The trim removed 5 bases at V and 2 bases at J, leaving 9 bases unmatched. This CDR3 has 16 amino acids. The germline CDR1 and CDR2 sequences are LNHDA and SQIVND (reference sequence). The CDR3: CASSASTGSTGNTIYF. In DNA, the CDR3 is TGTGCCAGTAGTGCATCGACAGGGTCGACTGGAAACACCATATATTTT.

This rearrangement joins TRBV18 to TRBJ2-1; no clear D. CDR3 length: 14 amino acids. Germline V CDR1 and CDR2: KGHSH, LQKENI. V was shortened by 3 bases and J by 5 bases, with 11 bases between the two germline ends. The CDR3 nucleotides are TGTGCCAGCTCACCCCCCGGGCGCGACAATGAGCAGTTCTTC. Its translation is CASSPPGRDNEQFF.

This chain connects TRBV6-5 to TRBJ1-2; TRBD1 agrees at 9 bases. V dropped 4 bases and J dropped 4; count of bases not matched to a gene: 10. There are 16 residues in the CDR3. Germline lookup yields CDR1 MNHEY and CDR2 SVGAGI. CDR3 in amino acids: CASSFSGDRVLYGYTF. The DNA of the CDR3 is TGTGCCAGCAGTTTCTCCGGGGACAGGGTACTCTATGGCTACACCTTC.

The chain recombines TRBV18 with TRBJ2-7, with 10 bases identical to TRBD1. The CDR3 is 15 residues long. The germline gives CDR1 KGHSH, CDR2 LQKENI. Trimming at V came to 0 bases and at J to 5 bases, leaving 4 bases not matched to a gene. CDR3: CASSPPGQGYNEQYF. DNA for the CDR3: TGTGCCAGCTCACCACCGGGACAGGGGTACAACGAGCAGTACTTC.

On this clone itself: This sample includes further DNA sequences coding for the same CDR3. The chain uses TRBV6-5 and TRBJ2-2; 7 bases fit TRBD2. Unmatched junction bases numbered 0, after V lost 2 bases and J lost 3 bases. This CDR3 contains 14 residues. Per the germline V gene, CDR1 is MNHEY and CDR2 is SVGAGI. CDR3 in DNA: TGTGCCAGCAGTTACGGGGGGGACACCGGGGAGCTGTTTTTT. Translation: CASSYGGDTGELFF.